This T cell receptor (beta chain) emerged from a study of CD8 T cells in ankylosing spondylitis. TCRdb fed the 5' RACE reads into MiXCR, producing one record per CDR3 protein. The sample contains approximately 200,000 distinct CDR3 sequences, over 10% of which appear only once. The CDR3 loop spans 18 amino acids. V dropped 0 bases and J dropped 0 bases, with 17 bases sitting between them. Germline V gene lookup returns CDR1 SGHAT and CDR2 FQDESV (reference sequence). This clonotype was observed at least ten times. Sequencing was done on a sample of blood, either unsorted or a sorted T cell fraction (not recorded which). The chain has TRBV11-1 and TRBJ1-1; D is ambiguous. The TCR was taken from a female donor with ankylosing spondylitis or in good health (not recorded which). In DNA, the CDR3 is TGTGCCAGCAGCTTAGCGGAGCGTCTGTTTCCCATGAACACTGAAGCTTTCTTT. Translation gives CASSLAERLFPMNTEAFF.